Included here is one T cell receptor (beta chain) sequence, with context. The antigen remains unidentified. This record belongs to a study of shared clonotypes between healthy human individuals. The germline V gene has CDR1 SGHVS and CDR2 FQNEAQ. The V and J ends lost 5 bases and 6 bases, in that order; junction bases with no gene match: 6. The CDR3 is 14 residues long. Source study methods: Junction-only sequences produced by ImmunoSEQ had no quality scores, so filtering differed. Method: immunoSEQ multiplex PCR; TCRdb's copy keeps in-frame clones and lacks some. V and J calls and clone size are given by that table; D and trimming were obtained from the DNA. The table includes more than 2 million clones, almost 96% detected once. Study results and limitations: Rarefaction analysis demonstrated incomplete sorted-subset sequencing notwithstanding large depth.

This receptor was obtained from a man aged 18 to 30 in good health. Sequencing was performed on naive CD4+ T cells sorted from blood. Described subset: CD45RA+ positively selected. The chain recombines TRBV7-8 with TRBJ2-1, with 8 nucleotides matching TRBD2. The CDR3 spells CASSDTGTSNEQFF. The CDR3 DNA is TGTGCCAGCAGCGATACCGGGACTAGCAATGAGCAGTTCTTC.